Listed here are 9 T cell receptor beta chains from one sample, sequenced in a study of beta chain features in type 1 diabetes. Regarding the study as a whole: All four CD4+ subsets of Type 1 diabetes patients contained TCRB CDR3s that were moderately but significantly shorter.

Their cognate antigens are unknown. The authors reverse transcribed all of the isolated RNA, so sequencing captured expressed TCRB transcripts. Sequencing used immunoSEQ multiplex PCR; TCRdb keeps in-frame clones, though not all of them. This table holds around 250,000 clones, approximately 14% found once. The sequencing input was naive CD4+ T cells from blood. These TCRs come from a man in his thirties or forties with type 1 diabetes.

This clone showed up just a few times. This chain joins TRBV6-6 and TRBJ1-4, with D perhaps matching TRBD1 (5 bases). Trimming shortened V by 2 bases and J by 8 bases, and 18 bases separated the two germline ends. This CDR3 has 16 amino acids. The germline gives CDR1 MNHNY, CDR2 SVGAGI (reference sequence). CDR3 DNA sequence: TGTGCCAGCAGTTACGGGGGGTATGCGGCCGAGGAAAAACTGTTTTTT. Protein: CASSYGGYAAEEKLFF.

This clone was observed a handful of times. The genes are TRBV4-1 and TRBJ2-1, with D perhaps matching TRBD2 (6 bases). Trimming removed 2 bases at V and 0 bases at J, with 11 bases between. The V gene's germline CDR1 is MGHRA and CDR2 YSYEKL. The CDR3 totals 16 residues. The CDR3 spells CASSQLGLSSYNEQFF. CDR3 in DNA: TGCGCCAGCAGCCAACTGGGACTCAGCTCCTACAATGAGCAGTTCTTC.

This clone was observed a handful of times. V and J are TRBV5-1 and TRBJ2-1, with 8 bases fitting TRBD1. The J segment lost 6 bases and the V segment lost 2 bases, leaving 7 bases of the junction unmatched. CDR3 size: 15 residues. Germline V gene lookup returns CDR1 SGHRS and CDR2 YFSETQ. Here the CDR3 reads CASSLTTGGPNEQFF. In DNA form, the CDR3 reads TGCGCCAGCAGCTTAACCACAGGGGGGCCCAATGAGCAGTTCTTC.

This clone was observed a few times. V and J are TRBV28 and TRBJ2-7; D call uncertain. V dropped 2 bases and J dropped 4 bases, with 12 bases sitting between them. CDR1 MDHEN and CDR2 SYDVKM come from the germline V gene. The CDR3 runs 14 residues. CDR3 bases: TGTGCCAGCAGTTTAGTGGGCCCTGTATACGAGCAGTACTTC. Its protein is CASSLVGPVYEQYF. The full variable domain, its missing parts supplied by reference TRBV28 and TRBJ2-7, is DVKVTQSSRYLVKRTGEKVFLECVQDMDHENMFWYRQDPGLGLRLIYFSYDVKMKEKGDIPEGYSVSREKKERFSLILESASTNQTSMYLCASSLVGPVYEQYFGPGTRLTVT.

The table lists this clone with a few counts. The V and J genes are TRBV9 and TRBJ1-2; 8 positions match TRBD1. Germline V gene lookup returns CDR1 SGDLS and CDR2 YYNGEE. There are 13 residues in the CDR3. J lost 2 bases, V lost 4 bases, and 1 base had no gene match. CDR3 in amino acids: CASSRDRNYGYTF. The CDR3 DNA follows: TGTGCCAGCAGCAGGGACAGGAACTATGGCTACACCTTC.

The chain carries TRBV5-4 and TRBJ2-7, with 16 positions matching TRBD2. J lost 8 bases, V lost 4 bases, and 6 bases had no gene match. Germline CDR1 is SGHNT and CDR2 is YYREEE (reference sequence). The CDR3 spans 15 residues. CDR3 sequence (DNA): TGTGCCAGCAGCGACGGGACTAGCGGGGGGGCCCAGCAGTACTTC. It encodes CASSDGTSGGAQQYF.

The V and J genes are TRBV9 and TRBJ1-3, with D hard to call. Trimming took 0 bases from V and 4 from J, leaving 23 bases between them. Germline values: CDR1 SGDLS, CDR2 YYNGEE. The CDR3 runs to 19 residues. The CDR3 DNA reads TGTGCCAGCAGCGTAGGGAGTGTGGGGAGGGAAGAATCGGGAAACACCATATATTTT. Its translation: CASSVGSVGREESGNTIYF.

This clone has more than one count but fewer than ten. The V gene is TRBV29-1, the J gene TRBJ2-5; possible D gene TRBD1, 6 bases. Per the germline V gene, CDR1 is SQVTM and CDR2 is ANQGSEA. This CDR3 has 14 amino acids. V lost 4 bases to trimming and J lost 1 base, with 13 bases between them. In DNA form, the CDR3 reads TGCAGCGTTGTGACAGGAAAGATCCAAGAGACCCAGTACTTC. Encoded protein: CSVVTGKIQETQYF.

CDR3 sequence reads: CASSLDRLNTEAFF. The CDR3 coding sequence is TGTGCCAGCAGTCTGGACAGATTGAACACTGAAGCTTTCTTT. V gene TRBV6-6 combines with J gene TRBJ1-1; maybe TRBD1 (6 bases). This CDR3 is built from 14 residues. Looked up from germline, CDR1 is MNHNY and CDR2 is SVGAGI (reference sequence). V was trimmed by 5 bases and J by 0 bases, leaving 10 bases between them.